Presented here are 21 T cell receptor beta chains from one specimen sequenced in a study of blood T cell repertoires in COVID-19 (dated by TCRdb to 2018 to 2020). Library preparation employed the immunoSEQ multiplex PCR assay. The clones in this table, taken by TCRdb from immuneACCESS, are in-frame only. Not every clone is retained; where verified, under half of the shortfall comes from an unresolved V gene, and the cause of the rest is unknown. This sample gives about 300,000 clones in total; roughly nine tenths of them show up just once. 5.5% to 6% of the sample comes from the top ten. Sequenced material: PBMCs or T cells enriched from blood (not recorded which). Receptors originate from a woman aged 30 to 39 who had recovered from COVID-19.

This chain links TRBV19 with TRBJ1-5; D is unresolved. CDR3 size: 13 residues. Trimming left V 6 bases short and J 3 bases short, with 9 bases between. CDR1 LNHDA and CDR2 SQIVND come from the germline V gene (reference sequence). CDR3 nucleotide sequence: TGTGCCAGTAGCAAACAGATCAATCAGCCCCAGCATTTT. Its protein product is CASSKQINQPQHF.

V is TRBV6-5 and J is TRBJ1-2; unclear D gene. Between the trimmed V and J ends, which lost 5 bases and 7 bases, there was a span of 14 bases. The CDR3 totals 13 residues. Germline V gives CDR1 MNHEY, CDR2 SVGAGI. The CDR3: CASSTRERLGYTF. In DNA form, the CDR3 reads TGTGCCAGCAGTACCCGAGAGCGGCTTGGCTACACCTTC.

V gene TRBV7-3 combines with J gene TRBJ2-7; D is unclear. Germline lookup yields CDR1 SGHTA and CDR2 FQGTGA. The CDR3 has 15 residues. The germline V and J ends were trimmed by 5 bases and 2 bases, with 16 bases remaining between them. CDR3: CASSPTTGPPYEQYF. The CDR3 DNA reads TGTGCCAGCAGCCCTACGACTGGCCCCCCCTACGAGCAGTACTTC.

This chain connects TRBV7-2 to TRBJ2-7, with unresolved D. This CDR3 spans 14 amino acids. The germline CDR1 and CDR2 sequences are SGHTA and FQGNSA. V lost 4 bases to trimming and J lost 9 bases, with 19 bases between them. The CDR3 nucleotides read TGTGCCAGCAGCTCCGACGGGTTCCCGGGTGGGCAGTACTTC. This sequence encodes CASSSDGFPGGQYF.

The chain employs TRBV2 and TRBJ1-1; D unclear. The CDR3 loop spans 12 amino acids. The germline V gene has CDR1 SNHLY and CDR2 FYNNEI. V dropped 0 bases and J dropped 8 bases, with 7 bases sitting between them. CDR3: CASSEAGVEAFF. DNA for the CDR3: TGTGCCAGCAGTGAAGCGGGAGTAGAAGCTTTCTTT. The entire variable domain, with the rest obtained from reference TRBV2 and TRBJ1-1, is as follows: EPEVTQTPSHQVTQMGQEVILRCVPISNHLYFYWYRQILGQKVEFLVSFYNNEISEKSEIFDDQFSVERPDGSNFTLKIRSTKLEDSAMYFCASSEAGVEAFFGQGTRLTVV.

V usage is TRBV19 and J usage is TRBJ2-5, with TRBD2 identical over 8 bases. Germline V CDR1 and CDR2: LNHDA, SQIVND (reference sequence). The CDR3 runs 13 residues. With 6 bases clipped from V and 4 bases from J, the junction kept 4 bases outside the gene matches. CDR3 sequence: CASRGLGTETQYF. CDR3 coding DNA: TGTGCCAGTAGGGGACTAGGAACAGAGACCCAGTACTTC. The variable domain in full, with the rest retrieved from reference TRBV19 and TRBJ2-5, is DGGITQSPKYLFRKEGQNVTLSCEQNLNHDAMYWYRQDPGQGLRLIYYSQIVNDFQKGDIAEGYSVSREKKESFPLTVTSAQKNPTAFYLCASRGLGTETQYFGPGTRLLVL.

This clone was seen just once. The chain links TRBV6-6 to TRBJ1-4; perhaps TRBD1 as D (6 bases). This CDR3 has 18 amino acids. The V gene's germline CDR1 is MNHNY and CDR2 SVGAGI (reference sequence). V was clipped by 5 bases and J by 5 bases, with 24 bases between them. As DNA, the CDR3 is TGTGCCAGCAGTCCCCGGGACATTGGCCCGTTGATCAATGAAAAACTGTTTTTT. It yields the protein CASSPRDIGPLINEKLFF.

The chain carries TRBV5-1 and TRBJ1-6, with TRBD1 identical over 8 bases. Trimming removed 5 bases from V and 6 bases from J; junction bases left unmatched: 10. CDR1 SGHRS and CDR2 YFSETQ come from the germline V gene. The CDR3 spans 16 residues. The chain's CDR3 is CASSHDRGTSNSPLHF. In nucleotides, the CDR3 is TGCGCCAGCAGTCACGACAGGGGTACTAGTAATTCACCCCTCCACTTT.

The gene calls are TRBV7-8 and TRBJ1-1, with D perhaps matching TRBD1 (5 bases). V was shortened by 7 bases and J by 4 bases, with 16 bases between the two germline ends. The CDR3 runs 14 residues. Germline CDR1 SGHVS, CDR2 FQNEAQ. The CDR3 here is CASNDRQGGTEAFF. For the CDR3, the DNA is TGTGCCAGCAATGACCGCCAGGGAGGCACTGAAGCTTTCTTT. The entire variable domain, with the rest obtained from reference TRBV7-8 and TRBJ1-1, is as follows: GAGVSQSPRYKVAKRGQDVALRCDPISGHVSLFWYQQALGQGPEFLTYFQNEAQLDKSGLPSDRFFAERPEGSVSTLKIQRTQQEDSAVYLCASNDRQGGTEAFFGQGTRLTVV.

The rearrangement uses TRBV6-5 and TRBJ1-5; tentatively, D is TRBD1 (6 bases). Germline V gene sequence: CDR1 MNHEY, CDR2 SVGAGI. Trimming left V 5 bases short and J 5 bases short, with 13 bases between. The CDR3 contains 14 residues. Written as DNA, the CDR3 is TGTGCCAGCAGTACCGGGGGGCGAGATCAGCCCCAGCATTTT. Translated: CASSTGGRDQPQHF.

The chain has TRBV7-9 and TRBJ1-1, with 8 bases identical to TRBD1. The CDR3 sequence is 14 residues long. Germline CDR1 reads SEHNR; CDR2 reads FQNEAQ (reference sequence). V lost 5 bases and J lost 2; bases outside the gene matches: 4. CDR3 amino acids: CASSQTGVNTEAFF. In nucleotides, the CDR3 is TGTGCCAGCAGCCAGACAGGGGTCAACACTGAAGCTTTCTTT.

The chain joins TRBV19 to TRBJ2-7, with D unclear. CDR3 length: 12 amino acids. Germline CDR1 LNHDA, CDR2 SQIVND (reference sequence). Trimming removed 7 bases at V and 3 bases at J, with 10 bases between. CDR3 nucleotide sequence: TGTGCCAGTATTGGGCCGCACTACGAGCAGTACTTC. Residues: CASIGPHYEQYF.

The chain joins TRBV4-1 to TRBJ2-7; TRBD2 matches at 10 bases. From germline, CDR1 is MGHRA and CDR2 YSYEKL. This CDR3 is built from 16 residues. J was trimmed by 3 bases and V by 0 bases; bases with no gene match: 5. This CDR3 reads CASSQEPSGGFYEQYF. The DNA for the CDR3 is TGCGCCAGCAGCCAAGAGCCTAGCGGGGGTTTCTACGAGCAGTACTTC.

The chain combines TRBV5-4 with TRBJ1-2; a possible D gene is TRBD1 (6 bases). The CDR3 loop spans 15 amino acids. Looked up from germline, CDR1 is SGHNT and CDR2 is YYREEE (reference sequence). V was cut by 0 bases and J by 5 bases, with 14 bases left in between. The CDR3 sequence is CASSLDPGGAYGYTF. CDR3 DNA sequence: TGTGCCAGCAGCTTGGATCCGGGGGGCGCGTATGGCTACACCTTC.

The chain combines TRBV6-5 with TRBJ1-3; D remains ambiguous. CDR3 size: 15 residues. Per the germline V gene, CDR1 is MNHEY and CDR2 is SVGAGI. Trimming cost V 0 bases and J 0 bases, with 6 bases left between them. CDR3 amino acids: CASSYSVDSGNTIYF. The CDR3 nucleotides are TGTGCCAGCAGTTACTCCGTAGACTCTGGAAACACCATATATTTT.

The J gene is TRBJ2-1, the V gene TRBV11-3, with 7 bases lining up with TRBD2. Germline trimming cut 3 bases from V and 9 bases from J; bases unmatched to any gene: 8. The CDR3 has 14 residues. Germline V gene sequence: CDR1 SGHNT, CDR2 YENEEA. The CDR3 DNA reads TGTGCCAGCAGCTTGCGGAGCGGGACCTTTGAGCAGTTCTTC. Protein: CASSLRSGTFEQFF.

This chain joins TRBV3-1 (or the pseudogene TRBV3-2) and TRBJ1-2; D not resolved. V dropped 10 bases and J dropped 7 bases, with 16 bases sitting between them. Per germline, CDR1 LGHDT and CDR2 YNNKEL (reference sequence). This CDR3 contains 12 residues. The CDR3 DNA follows: TGTGCCACGACGGATACCGCGGTTGGCTACACCTTC. It yields the protein CATTDTAVGYTF.

V gene TRBV13 combines with J gene TRBJ1-1; 10 bases agree with TRBD1. The germline CDR1 and CDR2 sequences are PRHDT and FYEKMQ (reference sequence). The CDR3 consists of 16 residues. V lost 5 bases to trimming and J lost 7 bases; unmatched junction nucleotides: 13. The CDR3 bases are TGTGCCAGCAGCCCGAGACAGGGGGCGCCGACCGGTGAAGCTTTCTTT. It yields the protein CASSPRQGAPTGEAFF. Looking up the rest from reference TRBV13 and TRBJ1-1 gives the full variable domain: AAGVIQSPRHLIKEKRETATLKCYPIPRHDTVYWYQQGPGQDPQFLISFYEKMQSDKGSIPDRFSAQQFSDYHSELNMSSLELGDSALYFCASSPRQGAPTGEAFFGQGTRLTVV.

The chain links TRBV28 to TRBJ1-2, with D tentatively TRBD1 (5 bases). Germline V gene data show CDR1 as MDHEN and CDR2 as SYDVKM. This CDR3 has 13 amino acids. The V end lost 5 bases, the J end lost 0 bases, and 7 bases lay between the germline ends. The CDR3 nucleotides read TGTGCCAGCAGTCAGGGTTCTAACTATGGCTACACCTTC. This sequence encodes CASSQGSNYGYTF.

J is TRBJ2-1 and V is TRBV10-2; 8 bases align to TRBD2. This CDR3 is built from 16 residues. V shed 6 bases, J shed 0 bases, and the junction held 7 bases outside the gene matches. CDR1 WSHSY and CDR2 SAAADI come from the germline V gene. The CDR3 DNA sequence: TGCGCCAGCAGCCCACCAGCGGGGGCCTCCTACAATGAGCAGTTCTTC. Amino acids: CASSPPAGASYNEQFF.

The J gene is TRBJ1-1, the V gene TRBV27, with 7 bases identical to TRBD1. The ends lost 5 bases at V and 7 bases at J; junction bases unmatched: 7. This CDR3 is built from 13 residues. CDR1 is MNHEY, CDR2 SMNVEV, per germline (reference sequence). CDR3 amino acids: CASSPRTGDEAFF. Here the CDR3 DNA reads TGTGCCAGCAGTCCCCGGACAGGCGATGAAGCTTTCTTT.